These T cell receptor beta chains were read from a single sample in a study of blood T cell repertoires in COVID-19. TCRdb's table, derived via immunoSEQ multiplex PCR, lists solely in-frame clones and lacks some. The table lists about 180,000 clones, 87% of them singletons. Sample: peripheral blood. All receptors come from a woman between 65 and 79 years old with COVID-19, enrolled during active disease. Both conserved end residues are part of each CDR3. A D gene is named only where the DNA matches it firmly. Rows give clone size only sometimes, using once, few, many, or a class for an expanded clone.

cdr3_nt cdr3_aa d_call j_call v_call clone_size
TGCGCCAGCAGCTTGTTTAGCGCGAGAACTCTTAGCTCCTACGAGCAGTACTTC CASSLFSARTLSSYEQYF NA TRBJ2-7 TRBV5-1 NA
TGTGCCTGGAGTGGTACAGATGATCAGCCCCAGCATTTT CAWSGTDDQPQHF NA TRBJ1-5 TRBV30 NA
TGCGCCAGCAGCTTTAGACTAGCGGGAGTAGGTGAGCAGTTCTTC CASSFRLAGVGEQFF TRBD2 TRBJ2-1 TRBV5-1 NA
TGCGCCAGCACTTTAGGGGACTACTACGAGCAGTACTTC CASTLGDYYEQYF TRBD2 TRBJ2-7 TRBV5-1 NA
TGTGCCAGCAGCTCACAGGGCTACGAGCAGTACTTC CASSSQGYEQYF NA TRBJ2-7 TRBV5-6 NA
TGTGCCAGCAGCGTATTGGCAGGGGGCGTTGGTGCTGAAGCTTTCTTT CASSVLAGGVGAEAFF TRBD1 TRBJ1-1 TRBV9 NA
TGTGCCAGCAGTTCCGCGGGAGGTCACTCTGGAAACACCATATATTTT CASSSAGGHSGNTIYF NA TRBJ1-3 TRBV28 NA
TGTGCCAGCAGCTTAGAAGGCAGGCGGGGTACTGAAGCTTTCTTT CASSLEGRRGTEAFF NA TRBJ1-1 TRBV7-2 NA
TGTGCCAGCAGCTATGGACAGGGCTTGGGGGGCACTGAAGCTTTCTTT CASSYGQGLGGTEAFF TRBD1 TRBJ1-1 TRBV7-9 NA
TGTGCCAGCAGTGGGGACAGAAACGGAAACACCATATATTTT CASSGDRNGNTIYF TRBD1 TRBJ1-3 TRBV2 NA
TGTGCCAGCAGCTTACAAGCGTATAATGAGCAGTTCTTC CASSLQAYNEQFF NA TRBJ2-1 TRBV7-8 NA
TGTGCCAGCACTTCACAGGGGACCTATGGCTACACCTTC CASTSQGTYGYTF TRBD1 TRBJ1-2 TRBV28 NA
TGTGCCAGCAGACCAGCCTCTAGCGGGAGTTGGGGTGAGCAGTTCTTC CASRPASSGSWGEQFF TRBD2 TRBJ2-1 TRBV7-2 NA
TGTGCCAGCAGCTCAGGGACTCCTCTTTACGAGCAGTACTTC CASSSGTPLYEQYF NA TRBJ2-7 TRBV5-6 NA
TGTGCCAGCAGGATGGGTAGCGGAGCCAACTACGAGCAGTACTTC CASRMGSGANYEQYF NA TRBJ2-7 TRBV5-8 few
TGTGCCAGCAGCCCCGGCGGACAGGCATACTACGAGCAGTACTTC CASSPGGQAYYEQYF TRBD1 TRBJ2-7 TRBV5-5 NA
TGTGCCAGCAGCCAAGATGTCAGGGGCACAGATACGCAGTATTTT CASSQDVRGTDTQYF NA TRBJ2-3 TRBV3-1/TRBV3-2 NA
TGCGCCAGCAGCCAAGATCTTCGGGGGGAGAATCAGCCCCAGCATTTT CASSQDLRGENQPQHF NA TRBJ1-5 TRBV4-3 NA
TGTGCCACCCAGGAAGAGACCCAGTACTTC CATQEETQYF NA TRBJ2-5 TRBV6-5 NA
TGTGCCAGCAGCTTAGGGGGGGACGGGCAAGAGACCCAGTACTTC CASSLGGDGQETQYF NA TRBJ2-5 TRBV7-2 NA
TGTGCCACCAGTGATTTTGCGGGGGAGGAGCTGTTTTTT CATSDFAGEELFF TRBD2 TRBJ2-2 TRBV24-1 NA
TGTGCCAGCTCGCGGACAGGGCCGACAGATACGCAGTATTTT CASSRTGPTDTQYF TRBD1 TRBJ2-3 TRBV18 NA
TGTGCCAGTAGCCGCTTTGACAGGGGGAGCACCGGGGAGCTGTTTTTT CASSRFDRGSTGELFF TRBD1 TRBJ2-2 TRBV19 once
TGTGCCATCAGTGCCGGACTAGCGGGAGCTTCGGAGACCCAGTACTTC CAISAGLAGASETQYF TRBD2 TRBJ2-5 TRBV10-3 NA
TGTGCCAGCAGCCAACAAGACGGCAGGGGACGTGAAGCTTTCTTT CASSQQDGRGREAFF NA TRBJ1-1 TRBV14 NA
TGTGCCAGCAGGACGTGGGGGCAATTCTCCTACGAGCAGTACTTC CASRTWGQFSYEQYF NA TRBJ2-7 TRBV11-2 NA
TGTGCCAGTAGTACTAACAGGGGGCTGGGCAATCAGCCCCAGCATTTT CASSTNRGLGNQPQHF TRBD1 TRBJ1-5 TRBV19 NA
TGCGCCAGCAGCTTGGGGACAGGGAGAAGCACTGAAGCTTTCTTT CASSLGTGRSTEAFF TRBD1 TRBJ1-1 TRBV5-1 NA
TGTGCCTGGAGCCTTCCGGACAGGGGCGGTGAAGCTTTCTTT CAWSLPDRGGEAFF TRBD1 TRBJ1-1 TRBV30 NA
TGTGCCAGCAGCCCCGGGACAGGGGGCGCAAGGGGCTACACCTTC CASSPGTGGARGYTF TRBD1 TRBJ1-2 TRBV7-3 once
TGTGCCAGCAGCTTAGGGACAGGGGTAGGATATGAGCAGTTCTTC CASSLGTGVGYEQFF TRBD1 TRBJ2-1 TRBV7-3 NA
TGTGCCACCAATAGGGACAGCTCCTCTGGAAACACCATATATTTT CATNRDSSSGNTIYF TRBD1 TRBJ1-3 TRBV15 NA
TGTGCCAGCAGTGACCCCGGAGCGGGAGACTCCTACGAGCAGTACTTC CASSDPGAGDSYEQYF TRBD2 TRBJ2-7 TRBV25-1 few
TGTGCCAGCCGACTAGCGGGACTCCCCGAGCAGTACTTC CASRLAGLPEQYF TRBD2 TRBJ2-7 TRBV2 NA
TGTGCTAGTGGTCCCCCGACAGGGTTTGCCGAGCAGTACTTC CASGPPTGFAEQYF TRBD1 TRBJ2-7 TRBV12-5 NA
TGTGCCAGCAGTCCTCCCGGGAGAGGCGAGACCCAGTACTTC CASSPPGRGETQYF NA TRBJ2-5 TRBV3-1/TRBV3-2 NA
TGCGCCAGCAGCCAAGATGGGGAGGGGACAGGGGGTGAGGACACTGAAGCTTTCTTT CASSQDGEGTGGEDTEAFF TRBD1 TRBJ1-1 TRBV4-3 NA
TGCGCCAGCAGCCAAGATATGGGGACTAGCGGCCGTCCGAAAGAGTACAATGAGCAGTTCTTC CASSQDMGTSGRPKEYNEQFF TRBD2 TRBJ2-1 TRBV4-3 NA
TGTGCCTGGAGCCAGGGGCTCCCCTACAATGAGCAGTTCTTC CAWSQGLPYNEQFF NA TRBJ2-1 TRBV30 NA
TGCGCCAGCAGCCAAGATCCAAGGGGGCTGGGTGGCTACACCTTC CASSQDPRGLGGYTF TRBD1 TRBJ1-2 TRBV4-1 few
TGTGCCAGCAGCCAAACAGGCTACGAGCAGTACTTC CASSQTGYEQYF NA TRBJ2-7 TRBV11-2 once
TGTGCCAGCCCACCTCCGGGACTAGCGGGGTACGAGCAGTACTTC CASPPPGLAGYEQYF TRBD2 TRBJ2-7 TRBV28 NA
TGTGCCAGCAGCCCGGGACTAGCGGTGAGCTCCTACGAGCAGTACTTC CASSPGLAVSSYEQYF TRBD2 TRBJ2-7 TRBV5-4 NA
TGTGCCAGTAGTATACCAGGGGGCTACGAGCAGTACTTC CASSIPGGYEQYF TRBD1 TRBJ2-7 TRBV19 NA
TGTGCCAGCAGCTCAGGAGGGCGGGGTGGCTACACCTTC CASSSGGRGGYTF NA TRBJ1-2 TRBV7-2 NA
TGTGCCAGCAGCCCGGGGACAGGGGGTTCCGAGCAGTACTTC CASSPGTGGSEQYF TRBD1 TRBJ2-7 TRBV6-5 NA
TGTGCCTGGAGGACAGGGACCACTGAAGCTTTCTTT CAWRTGTTEAFF TRBD1 TRBJ1-1 TRBV30 NA
TGTGCCTGGAGGCCGAGGGGAGGGGGTTACGAGCAGTACTTC CAWRPRGGGYEQYF NA TRBJ2-7 TRBV30 NA
TGTGCCAGCAATGGTGCTAGCGGAGAAGTCTACGAGCAGTACTTC CASNGASGEVYEQYF TRBD2 TRBJ2-7 TRBV2 NA
TGTGCCAGCAGCCCTACTAGAGGGCGAAATGAGCAGTTCTTC CASSPTRGRNEQFF NA TRBJ2-1 TRBV11-3 NA
TGTGCCAGCCGTTCGGACAGGTCCCCCTCCTACGAGCAGTACTTC CASRSDRSPSYEQYF TRBD1 TRBJ2-7 TRBV28 NA
TGTGCCAACAGCTTAATAGCGGGAGAAACCTACGAGCAGTACTTC CANSLIAGETYEQYF TRBD2 TRBJ2-7 TRBV7-3 NA
TGTGCCAGCTCACCATCCGGGAATGAGCAGTTCTTC CASSPSGNEQFF NA TRBJ2-1 TRBV18 NA
TGTGCCAGCAGCTCGACTAGCGGGAGATATGAGCAGTTCTTC CASSSTSGRYEQFF TRBD2 TRBJ2-1 TRBV7-3 NA
TGTGCCAGCAGGGCTTGGTCCACTAACTATGGCTACACCTTC CASRAWSTNYGYTF NA TRBJ1-2 TRBV28 NA
TGCGCCAGCAGCTTCGCAGGCTACAATGAGCAGTTCTTC CASSFAGYNEQFF NA TRBJ2-1 TRBV5-1 NA
TGTGCCAGCAGTTTGGCGGAAAACATTCAGTACTTC CASSLAENIQYF NA TRBJ2-4 TRBV12-3/TRBV12-4 NA